The source of this T cell receptor (beta chain) is a study of blood T cell repertoires in COVID-19. Across the study: Material from acute and convalescent COVID-19 was sourced from the United States, Italy and Spain. PBMCs, B-cell-depleted T cells, or T cells were the source of the cDNA or gDNA that made up the material.

Germline V CDR1 and CDR2: SGHTS, YDEGEE. V was trimmed by 4 bases and J by 5 bases, leaving 15 bases between them. The CDR3 consists of 15 residues. This clone was counted a single time. Per the authors' pipeline: Counts of nucleated cells, estimated from reference gene primer amplification, were obtained. The repertoire was sequenced with immunoSEQ multiplex PCR; TCRdb's copy has only in-frame clones and lacks some. The V and J calls and clone size were taken over from that table, and D and trimming were inferred from the DNA. The sample shows roughly 100,000 clones, about 83% of them seen only once.

This clonotype was obtained from a man between 65 and 85 years old with active or convalescent COVID-19. The chain couples TRBV5-8 to TRBJ1-4; D is perhaps TRBD1 (5 bases). The sequenced sample consisted of peripheral blood. The CDR3 reads CASSKYGGGNEKLFF. Written as DNA, the CDR3 is TGTGCCAGCAGCAAATACGGGGGAGGGAATGAAAAACTGTTTTTT.